The 30 T cell receptor beta chains presented below share a single source sample, sequenced in a study of blood T cell repertoires in COVID-19. Sequencing used immunoSEQ multiplex PCR; TCRdb keeps in-frame clones, though not all of them. The sample yields 350,000 to 450,000 clones, more than 70% seen once. Sequenced: PBMCs or T cells enriched from blood (not recorded which). The origin of the receptors is a middle-aged man in a cohort exposed to, infected with or recovered from COVID-19 (not recorded which).

This chain joins TRBV6-6 and TRBJ1-5; D unresolved. The CDR3 runs to 12 residues. Germline CDR1 reads MNHNY; CDR2 reads SVGAGI (reference sequence). The V and J ends lost 6 bases and 5 bases respectively, with 8 bases between them. The DNA of the CDR3 is TGTGCCAGCAGCTGGGCCGATCAGCCCCAGCATTTT. It translates to CASSWADQPQHF.

The chain links TRBV7-9 to TRBJ2-1; 15 nucleotides agree with TRBD2. This CDR3 region has 16 residues. Germline loops: CDR1 SEHNR, CDR2 FQNEAQ (reference sequence). Unmatched junction bases numbered 2, after V lost 1 base and J lost 7 bases. The CDR3 bases are TGTGCCAGCAGCTTAGTAGGACTAGCGGGAGGGAATGAGCAGTTCTTC. This encodes CASSLVGLAGGNEQFF.

The chain joins TRBV5-4 to TRBJ2-7; 7 bases map to TRBD2. The CDR3 has 15 residues. CDR1 and CDR2 from the germline V gene are SGHNT and YYREEE (reference sequence). The trim removed 4 bases at V and 2 bases at J, leaving 9 bases unmatched. CDR3 nucleotide sequence: TGTGCCAGCAGCACCGGAGCGGGGAGGGCCTACGAGCAGTACTTC. Its translation is CASSTGAGRAYEQYF.

The rearrangement uses TRBV5-1 and TRBJ2-7; 10 bases fit TRBD2. There are 16 residues in the CDR3. CDR1 and CDR2 (germline): SGHRS, YFSETQ. J gave up 2 bases and V 1 base, and 6 bases lay outside the gene matches. DNA of the CDR3: TGCGCCAGCAGCTTGTACGCCCTAGCGGGAGCCTACGAGCAGTACTTC. Residues: CASSLYALAGAYEQYF.

CDR3 sequence (DNA): TGTGCCAGCAGCTTTGTGGGGGGAGAGACCCAGTACTTC. Translation gives CASSFVGGETQYF. The chain is built from TRBV7-6 and TRBJ2-5; D is possibly TRBD2 (6 bases). CDR3 size: 13 residues. Germline V gene sequence: CDR1 SGHVS, CDR2 FNYEAQ. V was clipped by 3 bases and J by 4 bases, with 9 bases between them.

V usage is TRBV11-2 and J usage is TRBJ2-2; 9 positions agree with TRBD2. Per the germline V gene, CDR1 is SGHAT and CDR2 is FQNNGV. V shed 5 bases, J shed 1 base, and the junction held 2 bases outside the gene matches. CDR3 size: 15 residues. CDR3 region: CASSRLAENTGELFF. CDR3 in DNA: TGTGCCAGCAGCAGACTAGCGGAGAACACCGGGGAGCTGTTTTTT.

The genes are TRBV3-1 (or the pseudogene TRBV3-2) and TRBJ2-3, with TRBD2 matching 11 bases. Germline-derived CDR1 and CDR2 are LGHDT and YNNKEL (reference sequence). The CDR3 length is 15 residues. Trimming cost V 2 bases and J 6 bases; bases outside gene matches: 4. The CDR3 sequence: CASSQNSGRVDTQYF. DNA for the CDR3: TGTGCCAGCAGCCAAAATAGCGGGAGGGTTGATACGCAGTATTTT.

The J gene is TRBJ1-3, the V gene TRBV5-4; D gene uncertain. The CDR3 consists of 13 residues. Germline CDR1 is SGHNT and CDR2 is YYREEE (reference sequence). Trimming cost V 2 bases and J 1 base, with 4 bases left between them. In DNA form, the CDR3 reads TGTGCCAGCAGCTTTCAGTCTGGAAACACCATATATTTT. Its translation: CASSFQSGNTIYF. Full variable domain (outside the CDR3, taken from reference TRBV5-4 and TRBJ1-3): ETGVTQSPTHLIKTRGQQVTLRCSSQSGHNTVSWYQQALGQGPQFIFQYYREEENGRGNFPPRFSGLQFPNYSSELNVNALELDDSALYLCASSFQSGNTIYFGEGSWLTVV.

CDR3 in amino acids: CASSLRQNYGYTF. The CDR3 DNA reads as TGCGCCAGCAGCTTGAGACAGAACTATGGCTACACCTTC. The chain combines TRBV5-1 with TRBJ1-2; the D gene is possibly TRBD1 (5 bases). V lost 1 base to trimming and J lost 2 bases, with 6 bases between them. This CDR3 comprises 13 residues. Germline assignment: CDR1 SGHRS and CDR2 YFSETQ.

This clone was observed once. The chain recombines TRBV5-4 with TRBJ1-6; maybe TRBD1 (6 bases). Trimming left V 4 bases short and J 6 bases short, with 14 bases between. Germline V gene lookup returns CDR1 SGHNT and CDR2 YYREEE (reference sequence). There are 15 residues in the CDR3. The CDR3 coding sequence is TGTGCCAGCAGCCCCGCAGGGGACGGTAATTCACCCCTCCACTTT. This sequence encodes CASSPAGDGNSPLHF.

The genes are TRBV6-5 and TRBJ1-2; D possibly corresponds to TRBD1 (5 bases). The length of the CDR3 is 13 residues. The germline CDR1 and CDR2 sequences are MNHEY and SVGAGI. Trimming pared 2 bases from V and 4 bases from J, leaving 8 bases between. Written as DNA, the CDR3 is TGTGCCAGCAGTTACCCCGACAGCTATGGCTACACCTTC. Its translation is CASSYPDSYGYTF.

The chain links TRBV3-1 (or the pseudogene TRBV3-2) to TRBJ2-7; 7 bases are shared with TRBD2. From germline, CDR1 is LGHDT and CDR2 YNNKEL (reference sequence). V trimming: 0 bases; J trimming: 6 bases; junction bases outside the gene matches: 14. The CDR3 runs 17 residues. CDR3 bases: TGTGCCAGCAGCCAAGACCTGCCAGCGGGACCTCGGGGCGAGCAGTACTTC. Encoded protein: CASSQDLPAGPRGEQYF.

The chain is built from TRBV11-3 and TRBJ2-1, with TRBD2 matching 7 bases. After removal of 1 base from V and 7 bases from J, the junction contained 7 bases not matched to a gene. Looked up from germline, CDR1 is SGHNT and CDR2 is YENEEA. The CDR3 has 15 residues. CDR3 sequence (DNA): TGTGCCAGCAGCTTAGGGGGAGCGGGAAGGAATGAGCAGTTCTTC. The encoded protein is CASSLGGAGRNEQFF.

The J gene is TRBJ2-3, the V gene TRBV27; D perhaps matches TRBD2 (6 bases). Trimming cost V 5 bases and J 7 bases, with 13 bases left between them. CDR3 length: 13 amino acids. Germline-derived CDR1 and CDR2 are MNHEY and SMNVEV (reference sequence). For the CDR3, the DNA is TGTGCCAGCAGTCCGGGGACTGCTTATACGCAGTATTTT. Its protein product is CASSPGTAYTQYF.

A single count supports this clone. This chain uses TRBV6-5 with TRBJ2-2; 9 positions match TRBD2. V was clipped by 6 bases and J by 3 bases; unmatched bases: 5. This CDR3 region has 15 residues. The germline V gene encodes CDR1 MNHEY and CDR2 SVGAGI. The CDR3, as DNA: TGTGCCAGCAGGAAGCGGGAGGAGTACACCGGGGAGCTGTTTTTT. Protein: CASRKREEYTGELFF.

The table lists this clone with a count of one. The chain links TRBV28 to TRBJ2-4; TRBD1 matches 10 bases. The V gene end was trimmed by 5 bases and the J gene end by 0 bases; junction bases not matched to a gene: 10. Germline assignment: CDR1 MDHEN and CDR2 SYDVKM. CDR3 length: 18 amino acids. CDR3 coding DNA: TGTGCCAGCAGTAGGGGACAGGGGTACGATAGAGCCAAAAACATTCAGTACTTC. Amino acids: CASSRGQGYDRAKNIQYF. Full variable domain (missing parts from reference TRBV28 and TRBJ2-4): DVKVTQSSRYLVKRTGEKVFLECVQDMDHENMFWYRQDPGLGLRLIYFSYDVKMKEKGDIPEGYSVSREKKERFSLILESASTNQTSMYLCASSRGQGYDRAKNIQYFGAGTRLSVL.

The chain combines TRBV11-2 with TRBJ1-4; 9 bases line up with TRBD1. Germline V gene sequence: CDR1 SGHAT, CDR2 FQNNGV. V lost 1 base to trimming and J lost 3 bases; unmatched junction nucleotides: 3. CDR3 size: 16 residues. CDR3 DNA: TGTGCCAGCAGCTTAGGGGACAGGGTGTCTAATGAAAAACTGTTTTTT. This sequence encodes CASSLGDRVSNEKLFF.

The chain combines TRBV19 with TRBJ2-1; TRBD1 aligns across 12 bases. This CDR3 has 16 residues. The V gene end was trimmed by 4 bases and the J gene end by 4 bases; junction bases not matched to a gene: 5. CDR1 and CDR2 (germline): LNHDA, SQIVND (reference sequence). The CDR3 DNA reads as TGTGCCAGTAGTACCCGGGACAGGGGGCGATACAATGAGCAGTTCTTC. It encodes CASSTRDRGRYNEQFF.

J is TRBJ2-1 and V is TRBV30; 10 bases fit TRBD2. The CDR3 has 15 residues. The germline gives CDR1 GTSNPN, CDR2 SVGIG (reference sequence). Trimming cost V 1 base and J 7 bases; bases outside gene matches: 7. CDR3 sequence (DNA): TGTGCCTGGAGTGAGGGGCTAGCGGGAGTAAATGAGCAGTTCTTC. Its protein product is CAWSEGLAGVNEQFF.

This clone was counted between two and nine times. The genes are TRBV30 and TRBJ1-2; 12 bases agree with TRBD1. Germline trimming cut 2 bases from V and 7 bases from J; bases unmatched to any gene: 11. The CDR3 is 16 amino acids. Germline V gene data show CDR1 as GTSNPN and CDR2 as SVGIG (reference sequence). Here the CDR3 reads CAWSPRGTGGLVGYTF. The CDR3 DNA reads TGTGCCTGGAGTCCCCGGGGGACAGGGGGCTTGGTTGGCTACACCTTC.

This chain uses TRBV10-3 with TRBJ1-2, with D perhaps TRBD1 (6 bases). Germline V lookup: CDR1 ENHRY, CDR2 SYGVKD. Trimming cost V 6 bases and J 4 bases, with 21 bases left between them. This CDR3 region has 16 residues. DNA of the CDR3: TGTGCCATCAGAATCAGAATGACAGGCCCGAGCTATGGCTACACCTTC. Translation: CAIRIRMTGPSYGYTF.

This chain connects TRBV11-3 to TRBJ1-1, with D hard to call. The V end lost 1 base, the J end lost 0 bases, and 6 bases lay between the germline ends. From germline, CDR1 is SGHNT and CDR2 YENEEA. The CDR3 is made up of 14 amino acids. The chain's CDR3 is CASSLGGVNTEAFF. The CDR3 DNA sequence: TGTGCCAGCAGCTTAGGAGGTGTGAACACTGAAGCTTTCTTT.

The chain uses TRBV30 and TRBJ1-5; TRBD1 agrees at 9 bases. Germline assignment: CDR1 GTSNPN and CDR2 SVGIG (reference sequence). The CDR3 is 13 residues long. V trimming: 1 base; J trimming: 5 bases; junction bases outside the gene matches: 0. CDR3 nucleotide sequence: TGTGCCTGGAGTGGACAGGGGGATCAGCCCCAGCATTTT. Its protein product is CAWSGQGDQPQHF.

The gene calls are TRBV11-2 and TRBJ2-1; 10 positions match TRBD2. V dropped 4 bases and J dropped 1; count of bases not matched to a gene: 10. Germline V gene sequence: CDR1 SGHAT, CDR2 FQNNGV. The CDR3 spans 18 residues. This CDR3 is CASSSAGLAKQSYNEQFF. The CDR3 bases are TGTGCCAGCAGCTCAGCGGGACTAGCGAAGCAATCCTACAATGAGCAGTTCTTC.

The CDR3 sequence is CASSQNSGGNYEQYF. CDR3 bases: TGTGCCAGCAGCCAGAATAGCGGGGGGAACTACGAGCAGTACTTC. This chain connects TRBV7-9 to TRBJ2-7; TRBD2 aligns across 10 bases. Looked up from germline, CDR1 is SEHNR and CDR2 is FQNEAQ (reference sequence). The CDR3 has 15 amino acids. Trimming took 5 bases from V and 3 from J; bases not matched to a gene: 7.

The V call is TRBV7-3, the J call TRBJ2-1; D remains unclear. Germline values: CDR1 SGHTA, CDR2 FQGTGA. V gave up 5 bases and J gave up 9 bases, with 11 bases separating them. The CDR3 loop spans 12 amino acids. The DNA of the CDR3 is TGTGCCAGCAGCGGCTATTCGGGTGAGCAGTTCTTC. Translated: CASSGYSGEQFF. Variable domain in full (rest from reference TRBV7-3 and TRBJ2-1): GAGVSQTPSNKVTEKGKYVELRCDPISGHTALYWYRQSLGQGPEFLIYFQGTGAADDSGLPNDRFFAVRPEGSVSTLKIQRTERGDSAVYLCASSGYSGEQFFGPGTRLTVL.

The chain employs TRBV6-5 and TRBJ1-6; the D gene is possibly TRBD1 (6 bases). This CDR3 has 15 amino acids. Germline V lookup: CDR1 MNHEY, CDR2 SVGAGI. Trimming stripped 8 bases from V and 10 bases from J, with 21 bases between. For the CDR3, the DNA is TGTGCCAGCGGTAGGGAGGGACACGGAGAATCACCCCTCCACTTT. Protein sequence: CASGREGHGESPLHF.

As concerns this clone: The sample has other DNA sequences that encode this CDR3 too. The gene calls are TRBV4-1 and TRBJ1-1, with 8 nucleotides matching TRBD1. Germline V lookup: CDR1 MGHRA, CDR2 YSYEKL. This CDR3 is built from 15 residues. After removal of 3 bases from V and 3 bases from J, the junction contained 6 bases not matched to a gene. The CDR3, as DNA: TGCGCCAGCAGCCAGGGTCAGGGGGCTGACACTGAAGCTTTCTTT. This encodes CASSQGQGADTEAFF.

The chain uses TRBV10-1 and TRBJ1-1; 10 bases line up with TRBD1. The CDR3 runs 13 residues. Trimming at V came to 5 bases and at J to 8 bases, leaving 5 bases not matched to a gene. From germline, CDR1 is WNHNN and CDR2 SYGVQD (reference sequence). The chain's CDR3 is CASSIETGGEAFF. CDR3 in DNA: TGCGCCAGCAGTATAGAGACAGGGGGCGAAGCTTTCTTT.

The sample holds one count of this clone. This rearrangement joins TRBV7-9 to TRBJ1-1; 8 bases match TRBD1. After removal of 5 bases from V and 1 base from J, the junction contained 12 bases not matched to a gene. Germline V CDR1 and CDR2: SEHNR, FQNEAQ (reference sequence). This CDR3 has 17 amino acids. In DNA, the CDR3 is TGTGCCAGCAGCCGAAAGATCGGGACAGGCGGGAACACTGAAGCTTTCTTT. It specifies CASSRKIGTGGNTEAFF.